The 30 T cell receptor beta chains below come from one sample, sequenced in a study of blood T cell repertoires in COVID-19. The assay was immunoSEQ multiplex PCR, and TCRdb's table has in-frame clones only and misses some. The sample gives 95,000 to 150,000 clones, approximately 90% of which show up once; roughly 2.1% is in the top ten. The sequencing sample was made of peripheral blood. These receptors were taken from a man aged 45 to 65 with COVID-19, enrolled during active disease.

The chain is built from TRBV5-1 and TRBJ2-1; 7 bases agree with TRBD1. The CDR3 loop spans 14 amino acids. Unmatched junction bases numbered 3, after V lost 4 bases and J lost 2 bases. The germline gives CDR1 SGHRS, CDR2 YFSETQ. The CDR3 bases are TGCGCCAGCAGCCTCGGGACAGCCTACAATGAGCAGTTCTTC. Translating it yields CASSLGTAYNEQFF.

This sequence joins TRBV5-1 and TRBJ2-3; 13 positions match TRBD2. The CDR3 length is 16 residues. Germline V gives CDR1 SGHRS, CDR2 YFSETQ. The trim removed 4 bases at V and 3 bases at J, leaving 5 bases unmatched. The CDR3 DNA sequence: TGCGCCAGCAGCGGAGGACTAGCGGGAGTAACAGATACGCAGTATTTT. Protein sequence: CASSGGLAGVTDTQYF.

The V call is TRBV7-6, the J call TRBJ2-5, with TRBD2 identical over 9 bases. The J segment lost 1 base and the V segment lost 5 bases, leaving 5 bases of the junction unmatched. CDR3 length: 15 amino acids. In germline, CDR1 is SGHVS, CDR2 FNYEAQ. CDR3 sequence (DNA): TGTGCCAGCAGCCCGATAGCGGGAGTCCAAGAGACCCAGTACTTC. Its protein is CASSPIAGVQETQYF.

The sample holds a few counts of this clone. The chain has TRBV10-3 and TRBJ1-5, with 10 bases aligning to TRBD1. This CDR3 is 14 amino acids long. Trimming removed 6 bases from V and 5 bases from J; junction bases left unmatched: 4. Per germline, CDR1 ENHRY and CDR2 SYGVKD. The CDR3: CAIRRQGADQPQHF. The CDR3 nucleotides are TGTGCCATCAGAAGACAGGGGGCTGATCAGCCCCAGCATTTT.

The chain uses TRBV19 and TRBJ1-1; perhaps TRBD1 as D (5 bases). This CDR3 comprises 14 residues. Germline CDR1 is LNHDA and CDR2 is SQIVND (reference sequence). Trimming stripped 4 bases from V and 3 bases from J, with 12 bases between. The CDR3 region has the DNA TGTGCCAGTAGTAGGGAGGGGAGGGACACTGAAGCTTTCTTT. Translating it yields CASSREGRDTEAFF.

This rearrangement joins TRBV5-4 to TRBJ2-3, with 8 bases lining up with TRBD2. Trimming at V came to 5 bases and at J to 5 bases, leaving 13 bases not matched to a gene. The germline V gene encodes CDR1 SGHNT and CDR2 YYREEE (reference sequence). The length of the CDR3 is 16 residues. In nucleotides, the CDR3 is TGTGCCAGCAGTCCACTTGTAGCGGGGACGGGAGATACGCAGTATTTT. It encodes CASSPLVAGTGDTQYF.

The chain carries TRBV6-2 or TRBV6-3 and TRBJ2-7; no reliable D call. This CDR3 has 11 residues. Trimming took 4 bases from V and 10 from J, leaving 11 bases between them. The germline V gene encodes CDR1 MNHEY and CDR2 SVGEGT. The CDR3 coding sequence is TGTGCCAGCAGTTTTGGTGAGACTCAGTACTTC. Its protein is CASSFGETQYF.

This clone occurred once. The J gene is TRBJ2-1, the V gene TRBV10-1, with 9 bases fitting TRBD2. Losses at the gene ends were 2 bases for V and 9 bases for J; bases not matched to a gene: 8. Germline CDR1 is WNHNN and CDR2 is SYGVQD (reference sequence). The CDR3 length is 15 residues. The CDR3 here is CASSERVAGDGEQFF. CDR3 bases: TGCGCCAGCAGTGAGAGGGTAGCGGGAGATGGTGAGCAGTTCTTC.

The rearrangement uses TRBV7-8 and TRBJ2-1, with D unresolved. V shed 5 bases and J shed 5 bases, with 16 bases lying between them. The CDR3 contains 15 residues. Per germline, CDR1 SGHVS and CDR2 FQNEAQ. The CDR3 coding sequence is TGTGCCAGCAGCCGTACATCCAACCGGGACAATGAGCAGTTCTTC. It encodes CASSRTSNRDNEQFF. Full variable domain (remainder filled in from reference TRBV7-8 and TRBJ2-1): GAGVSQSPRYKVAKRGQDVALRCDPISGHVSLFWYQQALGQGPEFLTYFQNEAQLDKSGLPSDRFFAERPEGSVSTLKIQRTQQEDSAVYLCASSRTSNRDNEQFFGPGTRLTVL.

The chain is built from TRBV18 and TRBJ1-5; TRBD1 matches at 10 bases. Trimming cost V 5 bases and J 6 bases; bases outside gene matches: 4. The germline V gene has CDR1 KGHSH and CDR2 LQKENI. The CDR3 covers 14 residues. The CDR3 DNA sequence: TGTGCCAGCTCAGGGACAGGGGAGGGTCAGCCCCAGCATTTT. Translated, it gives CASSGTGEGQPQHF.

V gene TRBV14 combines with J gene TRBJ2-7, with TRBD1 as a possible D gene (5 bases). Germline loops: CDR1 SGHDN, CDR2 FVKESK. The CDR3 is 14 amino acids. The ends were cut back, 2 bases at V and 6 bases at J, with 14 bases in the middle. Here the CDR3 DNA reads TGTGCCAGCAGCCAAACAAGGGGATCGATCGAGCAGTACGTC. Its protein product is CASSQTRGSIEQYV.

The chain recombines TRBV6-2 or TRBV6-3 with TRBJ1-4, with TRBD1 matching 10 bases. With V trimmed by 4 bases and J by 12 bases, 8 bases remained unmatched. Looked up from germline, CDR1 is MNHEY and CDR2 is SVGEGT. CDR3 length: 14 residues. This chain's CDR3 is CASSSPGQGIQLFF. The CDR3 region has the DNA TGTGCCAGCAGTTCCCCGGGACAGGGGATTCAACTGTTTTTT.

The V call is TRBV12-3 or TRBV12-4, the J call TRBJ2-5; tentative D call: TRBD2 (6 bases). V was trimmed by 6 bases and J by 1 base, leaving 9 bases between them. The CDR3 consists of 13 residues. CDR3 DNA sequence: TGTGCCAGCAGAAGGGACTCCCAAGAGACCCAGTACTTC. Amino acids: CASRRDSQETQYF.

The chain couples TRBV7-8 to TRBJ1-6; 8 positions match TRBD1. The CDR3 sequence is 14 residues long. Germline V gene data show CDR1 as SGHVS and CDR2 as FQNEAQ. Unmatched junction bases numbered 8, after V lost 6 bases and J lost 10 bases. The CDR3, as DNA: TGTGCCAGCAGACCCCCAGGGGGCGAATCACCCCTCCACTTT. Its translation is CASRPPGGESPLHF.

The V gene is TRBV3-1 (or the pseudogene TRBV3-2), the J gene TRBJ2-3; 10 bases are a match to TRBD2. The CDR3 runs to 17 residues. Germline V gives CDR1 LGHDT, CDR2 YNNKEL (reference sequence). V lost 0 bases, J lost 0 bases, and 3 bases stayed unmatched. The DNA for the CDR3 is TGTGCCAGCAGCCAAGATCGGACTAGCGGTAGCACAGATACGCAGTATTTT. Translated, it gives CASSQDRTSGSTDTQYF.

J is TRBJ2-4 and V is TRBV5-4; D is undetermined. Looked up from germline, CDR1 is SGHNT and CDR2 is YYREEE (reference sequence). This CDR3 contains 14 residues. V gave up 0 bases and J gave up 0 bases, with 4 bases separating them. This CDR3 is CASSLELAKNIQYF. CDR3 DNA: TGTGCCAGCAGCTTGGAACTAGCCAAAAACATTCAGTACTTC.

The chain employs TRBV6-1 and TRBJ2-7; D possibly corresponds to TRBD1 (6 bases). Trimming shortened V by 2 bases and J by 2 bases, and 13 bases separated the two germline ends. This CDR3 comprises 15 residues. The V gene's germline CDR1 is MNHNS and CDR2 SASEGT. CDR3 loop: CASSEPTGTTYEQYF. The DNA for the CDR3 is TGTGCCAGCAGTGAACCGACCGGGACAACCTACGAGCAGTACTTC.

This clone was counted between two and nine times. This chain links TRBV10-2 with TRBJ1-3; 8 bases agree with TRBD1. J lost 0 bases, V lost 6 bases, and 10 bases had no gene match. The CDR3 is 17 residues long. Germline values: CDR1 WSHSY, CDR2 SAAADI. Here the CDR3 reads CASRSGTGGHSGNTIYF. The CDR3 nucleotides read TGCGCCAGCAGGTCCGGGACAGGCGGACACTCTGGAAACACCATATATTTT.

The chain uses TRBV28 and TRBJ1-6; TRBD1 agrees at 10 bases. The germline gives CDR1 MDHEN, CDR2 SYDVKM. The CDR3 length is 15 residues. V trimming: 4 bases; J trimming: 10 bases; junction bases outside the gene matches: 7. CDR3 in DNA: TGTGCCAGCAGTTCACCGGGACAGGGGAAGTCACCCCTCCACTTT. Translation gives CASSSPGQGKSPLHF. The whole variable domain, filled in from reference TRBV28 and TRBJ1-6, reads DVKVTQSSRYLVKRTGEKVFLECVQDMDHENMFWYRQDPGLGLRLIYFSYDVKMKEKGDIPEGYSVSREKKERFSLILESASTNQTSMYLCASSSPGQGKSPLHFGNGTRLTVT.

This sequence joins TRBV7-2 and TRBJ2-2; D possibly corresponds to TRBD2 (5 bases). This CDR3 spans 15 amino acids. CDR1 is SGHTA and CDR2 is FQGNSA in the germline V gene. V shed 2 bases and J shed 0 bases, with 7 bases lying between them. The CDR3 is CASSLSGTNTGELFF. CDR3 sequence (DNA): TGTGCCAGCAGCTTATCGGGGACGAACACCGGGGAGCTGTTTTTT.

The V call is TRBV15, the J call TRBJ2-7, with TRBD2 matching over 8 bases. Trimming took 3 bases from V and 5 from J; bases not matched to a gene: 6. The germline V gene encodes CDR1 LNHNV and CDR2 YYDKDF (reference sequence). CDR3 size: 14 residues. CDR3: CATSRDQTSDEQYF. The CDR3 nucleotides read TGTGCCACCAGCAGGGACCAGACTAGCGACGAGCAGTACTTC.

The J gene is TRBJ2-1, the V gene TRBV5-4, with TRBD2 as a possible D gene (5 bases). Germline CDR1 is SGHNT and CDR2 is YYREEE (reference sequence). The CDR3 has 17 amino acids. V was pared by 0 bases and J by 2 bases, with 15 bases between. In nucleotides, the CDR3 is TGTGCCAGCAGCTTGGCCACGGCGGGCTGGACCTACAATGAGCAGTTCTTC. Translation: CASSLATAGWTYNEQFF.

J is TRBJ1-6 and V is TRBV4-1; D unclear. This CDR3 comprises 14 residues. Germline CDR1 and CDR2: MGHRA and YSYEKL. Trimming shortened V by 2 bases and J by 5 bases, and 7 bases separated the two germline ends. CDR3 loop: CASSQLPDNSPLHF. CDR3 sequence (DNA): TGCGCCAGCAGCCAACTTCCAGATAATTCACCCCTCCACTTT.

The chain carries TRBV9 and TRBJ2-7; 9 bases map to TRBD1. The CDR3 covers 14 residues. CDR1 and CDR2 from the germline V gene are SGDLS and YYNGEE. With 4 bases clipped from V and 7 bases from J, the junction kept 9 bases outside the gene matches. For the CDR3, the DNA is TGTGCCAGCAGCCCTGGGACAGGGAGTCAGGAGCAGTACGTC. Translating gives CASSPGTGSQEQYV.

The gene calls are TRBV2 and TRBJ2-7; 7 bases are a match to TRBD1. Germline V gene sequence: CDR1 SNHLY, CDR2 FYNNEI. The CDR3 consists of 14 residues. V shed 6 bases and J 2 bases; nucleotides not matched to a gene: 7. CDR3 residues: CASRAGGPAYEQYF. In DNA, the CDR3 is TGTGCCAGCAGGGCAGGGGGTCCCGCCTACGAGCAGTACTTC.

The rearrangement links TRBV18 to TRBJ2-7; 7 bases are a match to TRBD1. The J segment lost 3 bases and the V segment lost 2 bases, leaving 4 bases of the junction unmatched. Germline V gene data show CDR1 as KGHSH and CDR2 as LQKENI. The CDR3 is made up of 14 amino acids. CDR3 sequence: CASSPSQGVYEQYF. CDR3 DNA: TGTGCCAGCTCACCATCGCAGGGGGTCTACGAGCAGTACTTC.

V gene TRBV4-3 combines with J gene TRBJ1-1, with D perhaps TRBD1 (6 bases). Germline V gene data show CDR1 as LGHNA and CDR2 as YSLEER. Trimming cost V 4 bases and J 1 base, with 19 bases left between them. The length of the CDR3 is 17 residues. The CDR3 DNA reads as TGCGCCAGCAGCCTCTCCTCAGGGGCGGCGGGGAACACTGAAGCTTTCTTT. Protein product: CASSLSSGAAGNTEAFF.

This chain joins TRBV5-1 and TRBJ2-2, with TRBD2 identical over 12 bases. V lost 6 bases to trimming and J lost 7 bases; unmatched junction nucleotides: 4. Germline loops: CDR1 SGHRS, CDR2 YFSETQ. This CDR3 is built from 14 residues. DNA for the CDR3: TGCGCCAGCAAACTAGCGGGAGGCCACGGGGAGCTGTTTTTT. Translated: CASKLAGGHGELFF.

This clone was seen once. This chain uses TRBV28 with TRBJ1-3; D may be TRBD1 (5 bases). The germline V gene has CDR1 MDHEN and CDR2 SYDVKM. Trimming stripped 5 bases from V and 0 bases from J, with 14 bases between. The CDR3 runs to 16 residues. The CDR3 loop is CASSLPPGGSGNTIYF. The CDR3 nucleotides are TGTGCCAGCAGTCTCCCCCCGGGGGGCTCTGGAAACACCATATATTTT.

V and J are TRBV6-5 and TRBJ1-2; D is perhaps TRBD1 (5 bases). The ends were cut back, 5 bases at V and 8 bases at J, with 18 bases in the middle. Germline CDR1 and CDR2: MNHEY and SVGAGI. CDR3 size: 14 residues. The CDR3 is CASSRKGQDYGYTF. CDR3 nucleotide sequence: TGTGCCAGCAGTCGAAAGGGGCAGGATTACGGCTACACCTTC.